The present TCR beta chain was sequenced within a study of T cell changes during pregnancy in multiple sclerosis. The germline V gene has CDR1 SGHAT and CDR2 FQNNGV. The CDR3 region is 18 residues in length, termini included. Assay: immunoSEQ multiplex PCR; the TCRdb copy retains only in-frame clones and omits some. The sample holds around 30,000 clones, 75% to 95% seen once. Remarks on this clone: No DNA is shown, since the ends of the CDR3 on it are uncertain; the CDR3 is the one TCRdb lists.

This receptor was obtained from a female donor with multiple sclerosis, enrolled in a pregnancy study. The sample was CD8+ T cells from peripheral blood mononuclear cells, taken before pregnancy. The chain has TRBV11-2 and TRBJ2-7; TRBD2 reflects the table's D call only, with no check against the DNA. This CDR3 reads CASSFLRAGTSGSHEQYF.